The rows below give T cell receptor beta chains drawn from one sample of a study of breast tumors, draining lymph nodes, adjacent tissues. TCRdb processed the multiplex PCR reads anew with MiXCR; each CDR3 protein has one entry. This sample yields 150,000 or so distinct CDR3 sequences, of which roughly a third are seen a single time; about 3.8% belongs to the top ten. Source material: axillary lymph node tissue. These receptors were collected from a female donor with breast cancer. Some clones in this sample may be carry-over from other donors' samples. CDR3s include the opening cysteine and the closing phenylalanine or tryptophan. Each record gives: clone size, V gene, J gene, D gene, CDR3 DNA, CDR3 protein. The D gene is left open where the match is weak. Not all rows give a size; the values are once, few, many and, for expanded clones, a class.

many	TRBV19	TRBJ1-2	NA	TGTGCCAGTAGTATCGGGCCAGCTCCCTATGGCTACACCTTC	CASSIGPAPYGYTF
many	TRBV6-6	TRBJ2-7	NA	TGTGCCAGCAGTCACGTCGGTTCTTCCTACGAGCAGTACTTC	CASSHVGSSYEQYF
NA	TRBV3-1	TRBJ2-5	TRBD2	TGTGCCAGCAGCTCCAATAGCGGGAATCAAGAGACCCAGTACTTC	CASSSNSGNQETQYF
many	TRBV29-1	TRBJ1-5	TRBD1	TGCAGCGCCAAAACAGGGGGGGATCAGCCCCAGCATTTT	CSAKTGGDQPQHF
NA	TRBV2	TRBJ2-7	NA	TGTGCCAGCACCGACCCAGGGAGTTACGAGCAGTACTTC	CASTDPGSYEQYF
many	TRBV5-5	TRBJ2-7	NA	TGTGCCAGCAGGCTTGGAGGTTCCTACGAGCAGTACTTC	CASRLGGSYEQYF
many	TRBV7-9	TRBJ1-6	TRBD1	TGTGCCAGCAGGGAACAGGGGGCTGCTTCACCCCTCCACTTT	CASREQGAASPLHF
NA	TRBV19	TRBJ1-5	NA	TGTGCCAGTAGGCCAGTCGATAGCGATCAGCTCCAGCATTTT	CASRPVDSDQLQHF
NA	TRBV12-3/TRBV12-4	TRBJ2-3	NA	TGTGCCACCGCGGGGGATACGCAGTATTTT	CATAGDTQYF
many	TRBV18	TRBJ2-3	NA	TGTGCCAGCTCACACGCGGCGGTAGTAGATACGCAGTATTTT	CASSHAAVVDTQYF
few	TRBV28	TRBJ1-5	TRBD1	TGTGCCAGCAGTTCAATAACAGGGGGCGCGGATCAGCCCCAGCATTTT	CASSSITGGADQPQHF
NA	TRBV18	TRBJ2-3	NA	TGTGCCAGCTCCCCAACTCCGCCACAGATGTCCTCCACAGATACGCAGTATTTT	CASSPTPPQMSSTDTQYF
few	TRBV29-1	TRBJ1-1	NA	TGCAGCGTTGAATGGACGAACACTGAAGCTTTCTTT	CSVEWTNTEAFF
NA	TRBV3-1	TRBJ1-1	TRBD1	TGTGCCAGCAGCCAAGATATGACAGGGCTAGGGACTGAAGCTTTCTTT	CASSQDMTGLGTEAFF
many	TRBV5-6	TRBJ2-1	NA	TGTGCCAGCAGCTTGGGCGGCGGAGGGTTGAATGAGCAGTTCTTC	CASSLGGGGLNEQFF
many	TRBV10-2	TRBJ2-3	TRBD2	TGCGCCAGCAGAGGGACTAGCGGCACAGATACGCAGTATTTT	CASRGTSGTDTQYF
NA	TRBV19	TRBJ2-7	NA	TGTGCCAGTAGTATCGGGGCAGGGGCCCTACGAGAGGTATTC	CASSIGAGALREVF
many	TRBV7-9	TRBJ1-3	NA	TGTGCCAGCAGCCCCGGAGGGGTCTCTGGAAACACCATATATTTT	CASSPGGVSGNTIYF
NA	TRBV24-1	TRBJ1-2	TRBD1	TGTGCCACGACTGCCGGGACAGACTATGGCTACACCTTC	CATTAGTDYGYTF
NA	TRBV7-6	TRBJ2-1	TRBD2	TGTGCCAGCAGCCCCCGTTCAGGGGTAGGTACTAGCGGGAGGGCGGATGAGCAGCTCTTT	CASSPRSGVGTSGRADEQLF
NA	TRBV27	TRBJ2-1	TRBD2	TGTGCCAGCGGTACCCAAATGACTAGCACTGAGCAGTTCTTC	CASGTQMTSTEQFF